The next 20 T cell receptor beta chains were all read from a single sample in a study of CD8+ T cells in alopecia areata. As the sequencing template, cDNA was produced by extracting RNA and reverse transcribing it. Data came from immunoSEQ multiplex PCR; TCRdb stores just in-frame clones and leaves some out. The table lists around 290,000 clones, with no singletons. Markers including CD4, CD8alpha, NKG2D and NKG2ACE guided sorting of pooled cutaneous lymph node cells. The sequenced material came from CD4+ T cells sorted from a lymph node. The source is a C3H/HeJ mouse with alopecia areata. The mouse strain carries the MHC haplotype H2-k.

Comments on this clone: Gene names and germline match the mouse. The read finishes 4 residues shy of the CDR3 end, and the germline J gene is used to complete it. V is TRBV5 and J is TRBJ2-5; 9 bases line up with TRBD1. There are 15 residues in the CDR3. The germline CDR1 and CDR2 sequences are LGHNA and YNLKQL (reference sequence). Trimming took 4 bases from V and 2 from J; bases not matched to a gene: 4. This CDR3 reads CASSPTGGLQDTQYF. CDR3 DNA (partial): TGTGCCAGCAGCCCGACAGGGGGGCTCCAAGAC.

Of note for this clone: Mouse gene names apply. The CDR3 end lies 4 residues beyond the end of the read and is filled in from the germline J gene. The sample has other DNA sequences that encode this CDR3 too. V is TRBV5 and J is TRBJ2-5; the match to TRBD2 covers 8 bases. The CDR3 loop spans 14 amino acids. Germline CDR1 reads LGHNA; CDR2 reads YNLKQL (reference sequence). CDR3 amino acids: CASSQVGGEDTQYF. The covered CDR3 bases are TGTGCCAGCAGCCAAGTGGGGGGGGAAGAC.

This clone was observed a handful of times. Genes and germline are mouse. The sequence runs out 4 residues before the end of the CDR3; the remainder is reconstructed from the germline J gene. The chain links TRBV31 to TRBJ2-2, with 8 bases fitting TRBD1. In germline, CDR1 is GKSSPN, CDR2 SITVG. The CDR3 consists of 13 residues. Trimming removed 4 bases from V and 4 bases from J; junction bases left unmatched: 2. The sequenced part of the CDR3 DNA is TGTGCCTGGAACACAGGGGGCACCGGG. Translating gives CAWNTGGTG. The full CDR3 protein reads CAWNTGGTGQLYF. Looking up the rest from reference TRBV31 and TRBJ2-2 gives the full variable domain: AQTIHQWPVAEIKAVGSPLSLGCTIKGKSSPNLYWYWQATGGTLQQLFYSITVGQVESVVQLNLSASRPKDDQFILSTEKLLLSHSGFYLCAWNTGGTGQLYFGEGSKLTVL.

This clone has at least ten counts. Gene and germline names: mouse. The CDR3 extends 3 residues past the end of the read, so its final part is completed from the germline J gene. The sample carries other DNA sequences with the same CDR3. This chain uses TRBV1 with TRBJ1-6; D is undetermined. Being an ORF, TRBJ1-6 has a function that is uncertain. Germline lookup yields CDR1 NSQYPW and CDR2 LRSPGD (reference sequence). V gave up 1 base and J gave up 4 bases, with 5 bases separating them. This CDR3 region has 14 residues. The CDR3 DNA, read in part, is TGCACCTGCAGTGCAGGACAATATAATTCGCCC. Amino acid sequence: CTCSAGQYNSP. The entire CDR3 sequence reads CTCSAGQYNSPLYF.

A note on this clone: Gene names are mouse gene names. The read terminates 4 residues before the CDR3 end, so the remaining end is supplied by the germline J gene. The same CDR3 arises from other DNA sequences in this sample as well. The gene calls are TRBV19 and TRBJ2-3, with D perhaps matching TRBD1 (5 bases). V lost 5 bases, J lost 0 bases, and 10 bases lay in between. The CDR3 covers 14 residues. CDR1 and CDR2 (germline): FNHDT, SITEND (reference sequence). The CDR3 spells CASSRQTSAETLYF. The DNA read from the CDR3 is TGTGCCAGCAGCAGACAGACTAGTGCAGAA.

This clone was detected only a few times. Gene labels here are mouse ones. Coverage ceases 3 residues before the CDR3 finishes, and the germline J gene fills in the end. Other DNA sequences in this sample translate to the same CDR3. V is TRBV5 and J is TRBJ1-6; D may be TRBD1 (6 bases). TRBJ1-6 belongs to the ORF category, with a function that is uncertain. Trimming removed 0 bases at V and 7 bases at J, with 7 bases between. CDR1 is LGHNA, CDR2 YNLKQL, per germline (reference sequence). CDR3 length: 14 residues. CDR3 loop: CASSQDRGNSPLYF. The DNA read from the CDR3 is TGTGCCAGCAGCCAAGACAGGGGAAATTCGCCC.

About this clone itself: Gene labels here are mouse ones. The sample holds other DNA sequences that translate to the same CDR3. The sequenced part of the CDR3 DNA is TGCACCTGCAGTGCCCTGGGCTAT. It yields the protein CTCSALGY. The entire CDR3 sequence reads CTCSALGYEQYF. The chain employs TRBV1 and TRBJ2-7; D is perhaps TRBD2 (5 bases). The observed sequence ends 4 residues before the CDR3 terminus, with the missing tail filled in from the germline J gene. The germline V gene encodes CDR1 NSQYPW and CDR2 LRSPGD (reference sequence). Trimming took off 3 bases at V and 3 bases at J, with 6 bases between the two ends. There are 12 residues in the CDR3.

The table lists this clone with a few counts. Genes and germline are mouse. The read stops 4 residues short of the end of the CDR3; the missing end is completed from the germline J gene. The chain is built from TRBV14 and TRBJ1-2; TRBD1 agrees at 9 bases. J was trimmed by 4 bases and V by 5 bases; bases with no gene match: 3. Germline CDR1 and CDR2: SGHDT and FRDEAV. This CDR3 has 13 residues. The covered CDR3 bases are TGTGCCAGCAGCCCGACAGGGGGCTCC. Amino acid sequence: CASSPTGGS. The full CDR3 sequence reads CASSPTGGSDYTF.

This clone was seen a few times. Mouse gene names apply. Read coverage stops 4 residues before the CDR3 terminus; the germline J gene supplies the remainder. Distinct nucleotide sequences in the sample also encode this CDR3. The V call is TRBV19, the J call TRBJ2-2; TRBD1 is a possible D gene (5 bases). CDR3 length: 14 amino acids. Germline V gene sequence: CDR1 FNHDT, CDR2 SITEND (reference sequence). The germline V and J ends were trimmed by 1 base and 2 bases, with 6 bases remaining between them. CDR3 protein: CASSITGNTGQLYF. The part of the CDR3 DNA that was read is TGTGCCAGCAGTATAACAGGCAACACCGGG.

This clone showed up just a few times. The germline and genes are mouse ones. The DNA ends 4 residues before the CDR3 does, and the rest of the CDR3 is filled in from the germline J gene. V usage is TRBV13-1 and J usage is TRBJ1-2; TRBD1 might be the D (6 bases). Germline values: CDR1 NSHNY, CDR2 SYGAGN. V was trimmed by 0 bases and J by 0 bases, leaving 12 bases between them. There are 16 residues in the CDR3. The CDR3 reads CASSDAEGTSNSDYTF. The CDR3 DNA, read in part, is TGTGCCAGCAGTGATGCAGAGGGGACATCAAACTCC.

Notes on this clone: Genes and germline are mouse. The CDR3 end falls 4 residues outside the read, so it is completed with the germline J gene. Other DNA sequences in the same sample also yield this CDR3. The rearrangement joins TRBV13-1 to TRBJ1-2, with 7 bases aligning to TRBD1. Germline V gives CDR1 NSHNY, CDR2 SYGAGN. The J segment lost 3 bases and the V segment lost 2 bases, leaving 4 bases of the junction unmatched. The CDR3 sequence is 14 residues long. CDR3 region: CASSEEGAHSDYTF. Incomplete CDR3 DNA: TGTGCCAGCAGTGAGGAGGGGGCACACTCC.

The sample holds a few counts of this clone. The gene symbols are mouse symbols. With the read ending 4 residues before the CDR3 end, the germline J gene is used to fill in that end. V usage is TRBV13-1 and J usage is TRBJ2-4; 8 bases map to TRBD2. Germline lookup yields CDR1 NSHNY and CDR2 SYGAGN. Trimming at V came to 1 base and at J to 0 bases, leaving 7 bases not matched to a gene. This CDR3 has 17 amino acids. CDR3 DNA (partial): TGTGCCAGCAGTGATCGCTGGGGGGCCTCTAGTCAAAAC. Translated: CASSDRWGASSQN. The entire CDR3 reads CASSDRWGASSQNTLYF.

This clone was seen many times. Gene names are the mouse ones. The CDR3 end is not reached by the read, which stops 4 residues before it; the germline J gene fills it in. This chain joins TRBV12-1 and TRBJ2-2; maybe TRBD2 (6 bases). V was pared by 0 bases and J by 0 bases, with 7 bases between. This CDR3 comprises 15 residues. Germline CDR1 reads SGHSN; CDR2 reads HYEKVE. The DNA read from the CDR3 is TGTGCCAGCTCTCTCGTGGGGGCAAACACCGGG. Its translation is CASSLVGANTG. The complete CDR3 sequence is CASSLVGANTGQLYF.

This clone has only a few counts. This may be a read error, as it is one base from a much larger clone. Mouse names are used for the genes. Sequencing ends 4 residues short of the CDR3 end; the germline J gene provides the rest. Other DNA sequences in this specimen translate into the identical CDR3. The V call is TRBV5, the J call TRBJ1-2; 7 nucleotides line up with TRBD1. The germline V gene encodes CDR1 LGHNA and CDR2 YNLKQL (reference sequence). The CDR3 runs to 13 residues. V lost 4 bases and J lost 3; bases outside the gene matches: 2. CDR3: CASSRTGDSDYTF. The covered CDR3 bases are TGTGCCAGCAGCCGAACAGGGGACTCC.

Notes on this clone: Gene names are mouse gene names. Read data end 4 residues before the CDR3 end; the end is taken from the germline J gene. The chain has TRBV13-1 and TRBJ1-2, with 10 bases matching TRBD1. This CDR3 is 12 amino acids long. CDR1 NSHNY and CDR2 SYGAGN come from the germline V gene. The CDR3 spells CASKGQGFDYTF. The sequenced CDR3 bases are TGTGCCAGCAAGGGACAGGGGTTC.

This clone occurred a few times. The listed genes are named as in mouse. The CDR3 goes on 3 residues after the read ends, and that part is filled in from the germline J gene. Other DNA sequences from this sample encode an identical CDR3 as well. The V and J genes are TRBV1 and TRBJ1-6; possible D gene TRBD1, 6 bases. TRBJ1-6 is flagged as an ORF with uncertain function. From germline, CDR1 is NSQYPW and CDR2 LRSPGD (reference sequence). The CDR3 sequence is 15 residues long. The V and J ends lost 2 bases and 3 bases respectively, with 8 bases between them. The CDR3 is CTCSAQDSYNSPLYF. The sequenced CDR3 bases are TGCACCTGCAGTGCACAGGACAGCTATAATTCGCCC.

This clone has just a few counts. Germline and genes here are mouse. The read terminates 4 residues ahead of where the CDR3 ends, so the germline J gene completes it. This sequence joins TRBV31 and TRBJ2-2; D is ambiguous. Germline V gene lookup returns CDR1 GKSSPN and CDR2 SITVG. There are 12 residues in the CDR3. CDR3 amino acids: CAWRRQVGQLYF. The part of the CDR3 DNA that was read is TGTGCCTGGAGGCGACAAGTCGGG.

Turning to this clone: Genes and germline are mouse. The read terminates 4 residues ahead of where the CDR3 ends, so the germline J gene completes it. Other DNA sequences within the sample encode an identical CDR3. The V gene is TRBV13-1, the J gene TRBJ2-1; the D gene is possibly TRBD2 (6 bases). Germline-derived CDR1 and CDR2 are NSHNY and SYGAGN. CDR3 size: 13 residues. Trimming took off 5 bases at V and 0 bases at J, with 6 bases between the two ends. CDR3 DNA (partial): TGTGCCAGCAGGACTGGTAACTATGCT. Residues: CASRTGNYA. The full-length CDR3 reads as CASRTGNYAEQFF.

With regard to this clone: These gene names are mouse names. CDR3: CASSLVGTENTEVFF. The CDR3 DNA, read in part, is TGTGCCAGCAGCTTAGTGGGGACAGAGAACACA. V usage is TRBV3 and J usage is TRBJ1-1; TRBD1 aligns across 7 bases. The observed sequence ends 4 residues before the CDR3 terminus, with the missing tail filled in from the germline J gene. Germline V CDR1 and CDR2: SNHLY, FYNGKV (reference sequence). The CDR3 contains 15 residues. J gave up 0 bases and V 1 base, and 2 bases lay outside the gene matches. Together with reference TRBV3 and TRBJ1-1, the CDR3 gives the full variable domain: GPKVLQIPSHQIIDMGQMVTLNCDPVSNHLYFYWYKQILGQQMEFLVNFYNGKVMEKSKLFKDQFSVERPDGSYFTLKIQPTALEDSAVYFCASSLVGTENTEVFFGKGTRLTVV.

This clone was picked up many times. Any gene name here is a mouse gene name. The read comes to an end 4 residues before the CDR3 does, leaving the germline J gene to fill in the end. The V gene is TRBV13-3, the J gene TRBJ1-2; 8 positions agree with TRBD1. The CDR3 sequence is 12 residues long. CDR1 is NNHDY, CDR2 SYVADS, per germline. V trimming: 5 bases; J trimming: 4 bases; junction bases outside the gene matches: 1. The CDR3 here is CASRDRASDYTF. The part of the CDR3 DNA that was read is TGTGCCAGCAGGGACAGGGCCTCC.